These 23 T cell receptor beta chains share one sample of origin, sequenced in a study of blood T cell repertoires in COVID-19. Here immunoSEQ multiplex PCR was the method, and the copy in TCRdb shows in-frame clones only, minus some. Among some 75,000 clones listed, more than 70% were seen once. Sequenced input: peripheral blood. The receptors stem from a man aged 65-85 years with active or convalescent COVID-19.

V is TRBV5-1 and J is TRBJ1-5; a weak D match, TRBD1 (6 bases). The germline gives CDR1 SGHRS, CDR2 YFSETQ. Trimming pared 4 bases from V and 3 bases from J, leaving 14 bases between. The CDR3 sequence is 15 residues long. For the CDR3, the DNA is TGCGCCAGCAGCCCAGGGGACGGTTCCAATCAGCCCCAGCATTTT. Its translation is CASSPGDGSNQPQHF.

The chain links TRBV10-3 to TRBJ2-5, with 11 bases identical to TRBD2. Germline V gene data show CDR1 as ENHRY and CDR2 as SYGVKD. The CDR3 is made up of 14 amino acids. Unmatched junction bases numbered 7, after V lost 8 bases and J lost 5 bases. CDR3 residues: CAIGGTSGAETQYF. For the CDR3, the DNA is TGTGCCATCGGCGGGACTAGCGGAGCTGAGACCCAGTACTTC.

The gene calls are TRBV7-3 and TRBJ2-2; no clear D. Germline V gives CDR1 SGHTA, CDR2 FQGTGA. V was pared by 5 bases and J by 2 bases, with 12 bases between. CDR3 length: 15 amino acids. For the CDR3, the DNA is TGTGCCAGCAGCCGAAGCGACGGTAACACCGGGGAGCTGTTTTTT. Protein product: CASSRSDGNTGELFF.

This chain uses TRBV9 with TRBJ2-7; TRBD1 matches 11 bases. Trimming removed 5 bases from V and 4 bases from J; junction bases left unmatched: 5. The CDR3 loop spans 14 amino acids. Germline CDR1 is SGDLS and CDR2 is YYNGEE. The CDR3 region has the DNA TGTGCCAGCAGTAAAGGGACAGGGGGTTACGAGCAGTACTTC. It encodes CASSKGTGGYEQYF.

This clone came up once. CDR3 nucleotide sequence: TGTGCCAGCAGCTTGGCTAGCGGGGGGCGTACCGGGGAGCTGTTTTTT. Translated: CASSLASGGRTGELFF. V usage is TRBV11-3 and J usage is TRBJ2-2; 11 bases map to TRBD2. The CDR3 runs 16 residues. Trimming took 3 bases from V and 5 from J; bases not matched to a gene: 5. The germline CDR1 and CDR2 sequences are SGHNT and YENEEA. The full variable domain, rest sourced from reference TRBV11-3 and TRBJ2-2, is EAGVVQSPRYKIIEKKQPVAFWCNPISGHNTLYWYLQNLGQGPELLIRYENEEAVDDSQLPKDRFSAERLKGVDSTLKIQPAELGDSAVYLCASSLASGGRTGELFFGEGSRLTVL.

V gene TRBV14 combines with J gene TRBJ1-2, with 8 bases fitting TRBD1. Germline V gives CDR1 SGHDN, CDR2 FVKESK. This CDR3 has 15 residues. V lost 4 bases to trimming and J lost 4 bases; unmatched junction nucleotides: 8. The CDR3: CASSRGTGRGYGYTF. The CDR3 DNA follows: TGTGCCAGCAGCCGTGGGACAGGAAGAGGCTATGGCTACACCTTC.

The rearrangement uses TRBV28 and TRBJ2-4, with a weak D call TRBD1 (6 bases). Looked up from germline, CDR1 is MDHEN and CDR2 is SYDVKM. The V and J ends lost 5 bases and 2 bases respectively, with 7 bases between them. The CDR3 is made up of 13 amino acids. Here the CDR3 DNA reads TGTGCCAGCAGTACAGGGTCCAAAAACATTCAGTACTTC. Protein: CASSTGSKNIQYF.

V is TRBV27 and J is TRBJ1-4, with TRBD1 matching over 8 bases. With 6 bases clipped from V and 7 bases from J, the junction kept 19 bases outside the gene matches. Germline V gene sequence: CDR1 MNHEY, CDR2 SMNVEV (reference sequence). The CDR3 spans 18 residues. The CDR3 DNA is TGTGCCAGCAGCCGGTACAATACGGCAGGGGGCCACGGTGAAAAACTGTTTTTT. This translates into CASSRYNTAGGHGEKLFF.

V usage is TRBV19 and J usage is TRBJ1-2; D is uncertain. CDR3 length: 13 amino acids. Germline assignment: CDR1 LNHDA and CDR2 SQIVND (reference sequence). V lost 5 bases, J lost 8 bases, and 15 bases lay in between. The CDR3 coding sequence is TGTGCCAGTAGTTCGGACTCGGCGGGGGGCTACACCTTC. Translated, it gives CASSSDSAGGYTF.

CDR3: CASSLDGGQTTYEQYF. The CDR3 DNA sequence: TGTGCCAGCAGCTTAGATGGGGGCCAAACCACCTACGAGCAGTACTTC. The chain recombines TRBV11-2 with TRBJ2-7; D may be TRBD1 (6 bases). V lost 0 bases to trimming and J lost 2 bases, with 14 bases between them. Per germline, CDR1 SGHAT and CDR2 FQNNGV. There are 16 residues in the CDR3. Based on the CDR3 plus reference TRBV11-2 and TRBJ2-7, the full variable domain is EAGVAQSPRYKIIEKRQSVAFWCNPISGHATLYWYQQILGQGPKLLIQFQNNGVVDDSQLPKDRFSAERLKGVDSTLKIQPAKLEDSAVYLCASSLDGGQTTYEQYFGPGTRLTVT.

This clone has more than one count but fewer than ten. The chain employs TRBV5-1 and TRBJ2-3, with a tentative D call TRBD2 (6 bases). V lost 5 bases, J lost 4 bases, and 11 bases lay in between. Per the germline V gene, CDR1 is SGHRS and CDR2 is YFSETQ. This CDR3 is 13 amino acids long. CDR3 nucleotides: TGCGCCAGCAGAGGAGGGAACCCAGATACGCAGTATTTT. Translation: CASRGGNPDTQYF.

This clone was detected only once. The chain couples TRBV11-3 to TRBJ2-7; 7 nucleotides agree with TRBD1. CDR1 is SGHNT, CDR2 YENEEA, per germline. V lost 5 bases and J lost 1; bases outside the gene matches: 8. The CDR3 loop spans 15 amino acids. The CDR3 region is CASSEGASRSYEQYF. In DNA, the CDR3 is TGTGCCAGCAGCGAGGGGGCCTCCAGGTCCTACGAGCAGTACTTC.

This sequence joins TRBV5-4 and TRBJ2-7, with TRBD1 matching over 8 bases. Germline V CDR1 and CDR2: SGHNT, YYREEE (reference sequence). V lost 3 bases, J lost 5 bases, and 7 bases stayed unmatched. The CDR3 consists of 14 residues. The CDR3 coding sequence is TGTGCCAGCAGCTGGACAGGGCTCAAGGACGAGCAGTACTTC. Translating it yields CASSWTGLKDEQYF.

This clone was seen more than once but under ten times. V gene TRBV5-1 combines with J gene TRBJ2-1; 7 positions match TRBD1. The V gene end was trimmed by 5 bases and the J gene end by 5 bases; junction bases not matched to a gene: 13. The CDR3 is 16 amino acids. Germline loops: CDR1 SGHRS, CDR2 YFSETQ. This CDR3 is CASSVEGGQVNNEQFF. The CDR3, as DNA: TGCGCCAGCAGTGTAGAGGGCGGACAGGTAAACAATGAGCAGTTCTTC.

The V gene is TRBV5-5, the J gene TRBJ1-6; 8 nucleotides line up with TRBD1. V lost 3 bases and J lost 8; bases outside the gene matches: 13. The CDR3 is 17 amino acids. Per the germline V gene, CDR1 is SGHKS and CDR2 is YYEKEE (reference sequence). CDR3 sequence reads: CASSWRHGQGQDSPLHF. The DNA for the CDR3 is TGTGCCAGCAGCTGGCGTCATGGACAGGGTCAGGATTCACCCCTCCACTTT. Filled out from reference TRBV5-5 and TRBJ1-6, the complete variable domain reads DAGVTQSPTHLIKTRGQQVTLRCSPISGHKSVSWYQQVLGQGPQFIFQYYEKEERGRGNFPDRFSARQFPNYSSELNVNALLLGDSALYLCASSWRHGQGQDSPLHFGNGTRLTVT.

The chain links TRBV7-2 to TRBJ2-1; 9 bases line up with TRBD2. The trim removed 5 bases at V and 7 bases at J, leaving 9 bases unmatched. The V gene's germline CDR1 is SGHTA and CDR2 FQGNSA. This CDR3 contains 15 residues. In DNA, the CDR3 is TGTGCCAGCAGCCGCCAGCGGGAGGTTTTTAATGAGCAGTTCTTC. Amino acids: CASSRQREVFNEQFF. Full variable domain (missing parts from reference TRBV7-2 and TRBJ2-1): GAGVSQSPSNKVTEKGKDVELRCDPISGHTALYWYRQSLGQGLEFLIYFQGNSAPDKSGLPSDRFSAERTGGSVSTLTIQRTQQEDSAVYLCASSRQREVFNEQFFGPGTRLTVL.

V and J are TRBV10-3 and TRBJ1-4, with D perhaps matching TRBD1 (6 bases). The CDR3 is 14 residues long. CDR1 and CDR2 (germline): ENHRY, SYGVKD. V lost 6 bases and J 7 bases, leaving 15 bases between the germline ends. DNA for the CDR3: TGTGCCATCAGCGATAGAGGGGGGGGTGAAAAACTGTTTTTT. Amino acid sequence: CAISDRGGGEKLFF.

The table lists this clone with a count of one. The chain links TRBV2 to TRBJ2-3, with D hard to call. The V and J ends lost 7 bases and 8 bases respectively, with 7 bases between them. This CDR3 is built from 10 residues. Per the germline V gene, CDR1 is SNHLY and CDR2 is FYNNEI. CDR3 in DNA: TGTGCCAGCACTCTTAGTACGCAGTATTTT. This translates into CASTLSTQYF.

The CDR3 DNA reads as TGTGCCAGCAGCAGAAGCGTCCTGGACGAGCAGTACTTC. Protein: CASSRSVLDEQYF. The chain uses TRBV5-4 and TRBJ2-7; D call uncertain. With 4 bases removed from V and 5 bases from J, the gap between germline ends came to 13 bases. Germline V gene lookup returns CDR1 SGHNT and CDR2 YYREEE (reference sequence). This CDR3 region has 13 residues.

The chain combines TRBV19 with TRBJ2-7; tentative D call: TRBD1 (6 bases). This CDR3 contains 14 residues. Germline CDR1 is LNHDA and CDR2 is SQIVND (reference sequence). With 3 bases removed from V and 2 bases from J, the gap between germline ends came to 11 bases. The CDR3 loop reads CASSIQTGPYEQYF. The CDR3 nucleotides are TGTGCCAGTAGTATCCAAACAGGGCCCTACGAGCAGTACTTC.

The J gene is TRBJ1-1, the V gene TRBV10-3; D might be TRBD1 (6 bases). CDR1 is ENHRY and CDR2 is SYGVKD in the germline V gene. Between the trimmed V and J ends, which lost 7 bases and 1 base, there was a span of 10 bases. CDR3 length: 13 residues. The CDR3: CAINTGWNTEAFF. The CDR3 DNA follows: TGTGCCATCAATACAGGGTGGAACACTGAAGCTTTCTTT.

V gene TRBV11-3 combines with J gene TRBJ1-1; unclear D gene. The CDR3 has 12 residues. The germline V gene encodes CDR1 SGHNT and CDR2 YENEEA. With 3 bases removed from V and 6 bases from J, the gap between germline ends came to 8 bases. The CDR3 sequence is CASSFRTPEAFF. Here the CDR3 DNA reads TGTGCCAGCAGCTTTCGAACTCCTGAAGCTTTCTTT.

V usage is TRBV30 and J usage is TRBJ1-1; 7 nucleotides match TRBD1. The CDR3 is made up of 14 amino acids. The germline V gene encodes CDR1 GTSNPN and CDR2 SVGIG (reference sequence). Trimming at V came to 3 bases and at J to 1 base, leaving 5 bases not matched to a gene. The CDR3 region has the DNA TGTGCCTGGAGGCGAGGACAGGCGAACACTGAAGCTTTCTTT. This translates into CAWRRGQANTEAFF.